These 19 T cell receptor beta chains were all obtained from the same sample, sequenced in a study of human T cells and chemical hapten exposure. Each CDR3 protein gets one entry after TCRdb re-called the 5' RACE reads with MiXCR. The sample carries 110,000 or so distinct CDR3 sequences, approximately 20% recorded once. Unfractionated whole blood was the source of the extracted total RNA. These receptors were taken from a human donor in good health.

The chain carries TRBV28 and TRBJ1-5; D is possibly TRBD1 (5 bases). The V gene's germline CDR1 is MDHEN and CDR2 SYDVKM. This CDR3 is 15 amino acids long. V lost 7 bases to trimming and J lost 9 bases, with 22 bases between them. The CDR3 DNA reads TGTGCCAGCACTCCTCCGGGGACCGGGAAATGGCCCCAGCATTTT. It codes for CASTPPGTGKWPQHF.

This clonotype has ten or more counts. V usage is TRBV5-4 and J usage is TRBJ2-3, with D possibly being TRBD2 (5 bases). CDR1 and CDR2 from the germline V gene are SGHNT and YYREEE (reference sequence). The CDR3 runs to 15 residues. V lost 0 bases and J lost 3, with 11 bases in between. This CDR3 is CASSLGARRTDTQYF. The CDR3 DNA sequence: TGTGCCAGCAGCTTGGGGGCTAGGAGGACAGATACGCAGTATTTT.

CDR3 protein: CASSFRLQGTERQAFF. The DNA of the CDR3 is TGTGCCAGCAGTTTCCGATTACAGGGGACGGAAAGGCAAGCTTTCTTT. J is TRBJ1-1 and V is TRBV28, with 7 bases fitting TRBD1. V gave up 3 bases and J gave up 9 bases; unmatched junction bases: 16. Germline V gives CDR1 MDHEN, CDR2 SYDVKM. The CDR3 is 16 residues long.

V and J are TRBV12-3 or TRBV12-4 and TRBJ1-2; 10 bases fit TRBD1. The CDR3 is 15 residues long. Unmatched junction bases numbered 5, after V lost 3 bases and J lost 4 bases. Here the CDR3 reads CASSFRQGARYGYTF. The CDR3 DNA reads TGTGCCAGCAGTTTTAGACAGGGGGCACGCTATGGCTACACCTTC.

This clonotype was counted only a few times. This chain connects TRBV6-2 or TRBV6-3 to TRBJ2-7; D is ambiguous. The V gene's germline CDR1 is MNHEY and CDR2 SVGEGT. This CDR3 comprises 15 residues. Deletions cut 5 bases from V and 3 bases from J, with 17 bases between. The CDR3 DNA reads TGTGCCAGCAGTCTCCGGGTCTCTCCTGTCTACGAGCAGTACTTC. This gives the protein CASSLRVSPVYEQYF.

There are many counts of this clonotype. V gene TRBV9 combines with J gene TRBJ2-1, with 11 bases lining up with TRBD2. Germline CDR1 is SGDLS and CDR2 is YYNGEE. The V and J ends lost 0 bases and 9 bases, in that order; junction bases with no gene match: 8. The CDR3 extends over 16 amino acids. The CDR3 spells CASSVDETSGIFEQFF. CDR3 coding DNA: TGTGCCAGCAGCGTAGATGAGACTAGCGGGATCTTTGAGCAGTTCTTC.

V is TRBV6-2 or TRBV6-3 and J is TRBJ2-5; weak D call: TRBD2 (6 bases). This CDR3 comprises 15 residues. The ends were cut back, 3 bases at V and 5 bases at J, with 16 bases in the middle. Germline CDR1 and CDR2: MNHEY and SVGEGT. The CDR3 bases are TGTGCCAGCAGTTATGGCCCTAGCGTAGGGGAGACCCAGTACTTC. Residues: CASSYGPSVGETQYF.

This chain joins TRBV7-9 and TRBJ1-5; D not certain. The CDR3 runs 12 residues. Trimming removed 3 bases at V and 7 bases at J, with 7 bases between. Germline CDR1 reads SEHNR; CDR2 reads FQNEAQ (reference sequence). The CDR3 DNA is TGTGCCAGCAGCTTTTGTGGCCAGCCCCAGCATTTT. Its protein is CASSFCGQPQHF.

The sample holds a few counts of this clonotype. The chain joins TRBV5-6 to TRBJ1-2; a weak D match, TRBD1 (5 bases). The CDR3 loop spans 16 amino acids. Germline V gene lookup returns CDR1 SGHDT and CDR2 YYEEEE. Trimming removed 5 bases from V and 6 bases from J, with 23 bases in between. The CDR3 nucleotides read TGTGCCAGCAGTTTCTTGCGGACAACCAGAGTGCATGGCTACACCTTC. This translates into CASSFLRTTRVHGYTF.

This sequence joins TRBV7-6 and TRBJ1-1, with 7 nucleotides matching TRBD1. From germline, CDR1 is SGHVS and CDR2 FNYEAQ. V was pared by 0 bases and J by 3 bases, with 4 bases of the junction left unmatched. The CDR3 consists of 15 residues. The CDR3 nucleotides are TGTGCCAGCAGCTTAGCGCGGGGACAGTACACTGAAGCTTTCTTT. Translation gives CASSLARGQYTEAFF.

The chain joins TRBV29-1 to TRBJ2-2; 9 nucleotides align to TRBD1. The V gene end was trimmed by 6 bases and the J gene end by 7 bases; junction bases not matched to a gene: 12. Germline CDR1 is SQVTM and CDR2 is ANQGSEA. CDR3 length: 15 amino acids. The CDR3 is CSVKGPGQGVGELFF. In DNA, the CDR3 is TGCAGCGTCAAAGGTCCGGGACAGGGAGTCGGGGAGCTGTTTTTT.

CDR3 DNA sequence: TGTGCCAGCAGTTTAGGGAGTACGTACTTC. Its translation: CASSLGSTYF. The V call is TRBV28, the J call TRBJ2-7; D is perhaps TRBD2 (5 bases). V gave up 2 bases and J gave up 12 bases, with 8 bases separating them. The CDR3 covers 10 residues. Germline V gene lookup returns CDR1 MDHEN and CDR2 SYDVKM.

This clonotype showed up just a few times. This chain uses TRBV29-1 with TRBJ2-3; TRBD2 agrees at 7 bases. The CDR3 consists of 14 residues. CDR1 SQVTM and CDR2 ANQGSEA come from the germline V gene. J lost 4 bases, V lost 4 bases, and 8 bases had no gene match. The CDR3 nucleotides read TGCAGCGTTGCCCCAGGACGGGAGGCAGATACGCAGTATTTT. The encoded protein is CSVAPGREADTQYF.

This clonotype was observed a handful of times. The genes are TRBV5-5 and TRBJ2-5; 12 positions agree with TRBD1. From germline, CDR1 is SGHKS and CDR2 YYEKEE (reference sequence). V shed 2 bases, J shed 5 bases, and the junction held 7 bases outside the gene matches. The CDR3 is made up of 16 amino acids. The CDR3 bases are TGTGCCAGCAGCTTCTACGGGACAGGGGGCCGGGAGACCCAGTACTTC. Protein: CASSFYGTGGRETQYF. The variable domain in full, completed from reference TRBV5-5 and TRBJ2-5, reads DAGVTQSPTHLIKTRGQQVTLRCSPISGHKSVSWYQQVLGQGPQFIFQYYEKEERGRGNFPDRFSARQFPNYSSELNVNALLLGDSALYLCASSFYGTGGRETQYFGPGTRLLVL.

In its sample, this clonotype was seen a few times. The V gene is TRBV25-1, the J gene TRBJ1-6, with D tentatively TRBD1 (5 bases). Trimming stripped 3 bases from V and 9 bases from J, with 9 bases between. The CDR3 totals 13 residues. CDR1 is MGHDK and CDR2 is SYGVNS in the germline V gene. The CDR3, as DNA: TGTGCCAGCAGTGATGCCGGGGCTTCACCCCTCCACTTT. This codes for CASSDAGASPLHF.

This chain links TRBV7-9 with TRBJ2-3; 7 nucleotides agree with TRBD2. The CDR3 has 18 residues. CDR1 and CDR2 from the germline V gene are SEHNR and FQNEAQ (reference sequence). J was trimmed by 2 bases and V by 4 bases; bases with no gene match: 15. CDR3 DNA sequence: TGTGCCAGCAGCTCCACCTTTCTCCGGGACTATCCCACAGATACGCAGTATTTT. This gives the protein CASSSTFLRDYPTDTQYF.

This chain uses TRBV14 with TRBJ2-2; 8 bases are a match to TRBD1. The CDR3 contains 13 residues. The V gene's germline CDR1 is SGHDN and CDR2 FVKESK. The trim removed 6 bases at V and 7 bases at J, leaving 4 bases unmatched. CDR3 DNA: TGTGCCAGCAGACAGGGGGGAATCGGGGAGCTGTTTTTT. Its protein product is CASRQGGIGELFF.

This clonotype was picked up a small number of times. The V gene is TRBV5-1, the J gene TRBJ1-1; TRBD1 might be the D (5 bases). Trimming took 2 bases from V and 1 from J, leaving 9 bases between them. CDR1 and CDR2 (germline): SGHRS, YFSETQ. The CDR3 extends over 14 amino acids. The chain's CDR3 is CASSLGAGNTEAFF. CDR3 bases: TGCGCCAGCAGCTTAGGGGCAGGGAACACTGAAGCTTTCTTT.

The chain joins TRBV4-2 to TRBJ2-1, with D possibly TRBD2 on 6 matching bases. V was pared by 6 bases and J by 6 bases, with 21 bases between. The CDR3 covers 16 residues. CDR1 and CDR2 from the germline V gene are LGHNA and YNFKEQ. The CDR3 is CASRPRAREVRNEQFF. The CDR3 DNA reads TGTGCCAGCAGGCCAAGGGCCAGGGAGGTTCGCAATGAGCAGTTCTTC.